Each of the 27 T cell receptor beta chains below was sequenced from the same sample in a study of CXCR3-negative and CXCR3-positive naive CD8 T cells. The libraries of TRB cDNA were constructed through 5' RACE using UMI labels. From the 5' RACE reads, TCRdb lists one entry per CDR3 protein and no DNA. The sample features 100,000 to 150,000 distinct CDR3 sequences, with about 0.3% in its top ten. The sequencing sample was made of naive CXCR3- CD8+ T cells from blood. Subset meaning: CD45RO-CCR7+CD27+CD95- naive CD8+ T cells lacking CXCR3 (TNR3-). The receptors stem from a human donor in good health. Some clones in this sample may be carry-over from other donors' samples.

The chain carries TRBV4-1 and TRBJ1-5. Looked up from germline, CDR1 is MGHRA and CDR2 is YSYEKL. This CDR3 has 16 amino acids. This chain's CDR3 is CASSQYLGRKNQPQHF.

The CDR3 is CASSETDFYGYTF. This chain links TRBV25-1 with TRBJ1-2. This CDR3 is built from 13 residues. Germline assignment: CDR1 MGHDK and CDR2 SYGVNS.

The chain recombines TRBV27 with TRBJ1-5. The CDR3 sequence is 14 residues long. The germline V gene has CDR1 MNHEY and CDR2 SMNVEV (reference sequence). The CDR3 reads CASSFLGSNQPQHF.

The chain links TRBV29-1 to TRBJ1-4; checking the TCRdb D call of TRBD1 is not possible without DNA. The CDR3 loop spans 15 amino acids. Germline CDR1 is SQVTM and CDR2 is ANQGSEA. The CDR3 region is CSVGGQGSLGEKLFF.

This chain links TRBV20-1 with TRBJ2-7; TCRdb lists TRBD2, though no DNA is available to test this call. The V gene's germline CDR1 is DFQATT and CDR2 SNEGSKA (reference sequence). The CDR3 runs 14 residues. The CDR3 is CSAPIAGIGYEQYF.

CDR3 amino acids: CASSQDPRGGQDTQYF. V and J are TRBV4-3 and TRBJ2-3; TCRdb's D gene call, TRBD2, goes unchecked for lack of DNA. Germline lookup yields CDR1 LGHNA and CDR2 YSLEER. The CDR3 loop spans 16 amino acids.

This chain joins TRBV12-3 or TRBV12-4 and TRBJ2-1; the D call from TCRdb, TRBD1, cannot be confirmed without DNA. The CDR3 sequence is 15 residues long. The CDR3 spells CASSHTRDAYNEQFF.

The V and J genes are TRBV5-1 and TRBJ1-4. Germline V gene sequence: CDR1 SGHRS, CDR2 YFSETQ. The CDR3 covers 14 residues. The CDR3 sequence: CASSLGGTNEKLFF.

The chain couples TRBV5-1 to TRBJ1-2. This CDR3 is built from 14 residues. The germline V gene has CDR1 SGHRS and CDR2 YFSETQ. CDR3 in amino acids: CASSARQGPGGYTF.

The rearrangement links TRBV7-9 to TRBJ2-7; TCRdb picks TRBD1, but there is no DNA to check that call. The CDR3 is 13 amino acids. Germline V CDR1 and CDR2: SEHNR, FQNEAQ (reference sequence). The CDR3: CASSPTGDHEQYF. The full variable domain, with the rest looked up from reference TRBV7-9 and TRBJ2-7, is DTGVSQNPRHKITKRGQNVTFRCDPISEHNRLYWYRQTLGQGPEFLTYFQNEAQLEKSRLLSDRFSAERPKGSFSTLEIQRTEQGDSAMYLCASSPTGDHEQYFGPGTRLTVT.

This chain connects TRBV29-1 to TRBJ1-2. Germline assignment: CDR1 SQVTM and CDR2 ANQGSEA. The CDR3 consists of 11 residues. CDR3 loop: CSVRTHYGYTF. The full variable domain, its missing parts supplied by reference TRBV29-1 and TRBJ1-2, is SAVISQKPSRDICQRGTSLTIQCQVDSQVTMMFWYRQQPGQSLTLIATANQGSEATYESGFVIDKFPISRPNLTFSTLTVSNMSPEDSSIYLCSVRTHYGYTFGSGTRLTVV.

This rearrangement joins TRBV6-5 to TRBJ2-1; TCRdb names TRBD2, which stays unverified in the absence of DNA. Germline CDR1 reads MNHEY; CDR2 reads SVGAGI. This CDR3 region has 14 residues. CDR3 protein: CASRAGESYNEQFF.

This chain connects TRBV13 to TRBJ2-5; TCRdb's D gene call, TRBD1, goes unchecked for lack of DNA. The CDR3 loop spans 15 amino acids. Germline V gene data show CDR1 as PRHDT and CDR2 as FYEKMQ (reference sequence). CDR3 sequence reads: CASTNSGTARETQYF.

The V call is TRBV20-1, the J call TRBJ1-1. Germline V gene sequence: CDR1 DFQATT, CDR2 SNEGSKA (reference sequence). This CDR3 is built from 15 residues. The CDR3 loop is CSASLWSVSAIEAFF.

The chain recombines TRBV7-9 with TRBJ2-7; TCRdb's D call, TRBD2, is unchecked because there is no DNA. The CDR3 length is 13 residues. Germline lookup yields CDR1 SEHNR and CDR2 FQNEAQ (reference sequence). The CDR3 reads CASSFLLAYEQYF. The full variable domain, in which reference TRBV7-9 and TRBJ2-7 provide the parts outside the CDR3, is DTGVSQNPRHKITKRGQNVTFRCDPISEHNRLYWYRQTLGQGPEFLTYFQNEAQLEKSRLLSDRFSAERPKGSFSTLEIQRTEQGDSAMYLCASSFLLAYEQYFGPGTRLTVT.

The chain links TRBV19 to TRBJ1-1; TCRdb's D gene call, TRBD1, goes unchecked for lack of DNA. Per the germline V gene, CDR1 is LNHDA and CDR2 is SQIVND (reference sequence). The CDR3 has 17 amino acids. The CDR3 loop reads CASSISDRTEMNTEAFF.

The V call is TRBV30, the J call TRBJ1-5; there is no DNA to check the TCRdb D call of TRBD1. In germline, CDR1 is GTSNPN, CDR2 SVGIG (reference sequence). The CDR3 has 14 residues. The CDR3 sequence: CAWSVGVGRLPQHF.

The CDR3 loop reads CASSFGTGRYEQYF. The V gene is TRBV13, the J gene TRBJ2-7; TCRdb designates TRBD1, a call that cannot be tested without DNA. CDR1 PRHDT and CDR2 FYEKMQ come from the germline V gene (reference sequence). This CDR3 is 14 amino acids long. Combining the CDR3 with reference TRBV13 and TRBJ2-7 gives the whole variable domain AAGVIQSPRHLIKEKRETATLKCYPIPRHDTVYWYQQGPGQDPQFLISFYEKMQSDKGSIPDRFSAQQFSDYHSELNMSSLELGDSALYFCASSFGTGRYEQYFGPGTRLTVT.

This chain links TRBV5-5 with TRBJ2-5; TCRdb outputs TRBD2, but without DNA this stays unchecked. The CDR3 spans 15 residues. Germline loops: CDR1 SGHKS, CDR2 YYEKEE (reference sequence). CDR3 amino acids: CASSFDSGSGWTQYF. Using reference TRBV5-5 and TRBJ2-5 for the parts outside the CDR3, the full variable domain is DAGVTQSPTHLIKTRGQQVTLRCSPISGHKSVSWYQQVLGQGPQFIFQYYEKEERGRGNFPDRFSARQFPNYSSELNVNALLLGDSALYLCASSFDSGSGWTQYFGPGTRLLVL.

This rearrangement joins TRBV29-1 to TRBJ2-2. The CDR3 consists of 12 residues. Germline V gene sequence: CDR1 SQVTM, CDR2 ANQGSEA. The CDR3 sequence: CSAIVESGELFF.

The chain uses TRBV29-1 and TRBJ1-2; the D call of TRBD1 rests on TCRdb alone, since no DNA is present to check it. Per the germline V gene, CDR1 is SQVTM and CDR2 is ANQGSEA. The CDR3 is 12 residues long. CDR3 amino acids: CSVVQGGMGYTF.

The V and J genes are TRBV25-1 and TRBJ2-7. This CDR3 region has 14 residues. Germline V gives CDR1 MGHDK, CDR2 SYGVNS. The CDR3 loop reads CASSGSASGHEQYF.

The chain combines TRBV4-1 with TRBJ1-1; lacking DNA, the TRBD1 call made by TCRdb goes unchecked. The CDR3 loop spans 13 amino acids. The germline gives CDR1 MGHRA, CDR2 YSYEKL. The CDR3: CASSYGTDTEAFF.

V and J are TRBV7-8 and TRBJ2-1; as DNA is missing, the TRBD1 call by TCRdb cannot be tested. Germline V gene sequence: CDR1 SGHVS, CDR2 FQNEAQ. The CDR3 consists of 14 residues. The CDR3 reads CASSFPSGDNEQFF.

The rearrangement joins TRBV6-5 to TRBJ2-5; TCRdb's D call of TRBD1 is untestable without DNA. The CDR3 covers 15 residues. CDR1 and CDR2 from the germline V gene are MNHEY and SVGAGI. This CDR3 reads CASSYSSRGPETQYF.

V gene TRBV28 combines with J gene TRBJ2-7; checking the TCRdb D call of TRBD1 is not possible without DNA. From germline, CDR1 is MDHEN and CDR2 SYDVKM. The CDR3 has 16 residues. The CDR3 spells CASSSLLGGKSYEQYF.

The chain uses TRBV29-1 and TRBJ2-1; TCRdb calls TRBD1, which cannot be checked without DNA. CDR3 length: 16 residues. The germline CDR1 and CDR2 sequences are SQVTM and ANQGSEA. This CDR3 is CSVEGPDRVWVNEQFF.